These T cell receptor beta chains were read from a single sample in a study of prognosis after radiotherapy for stage I lung cancer. TCRdb processed the multiplex PCR reads anew with MiXCR; each CDR3 protein has one entry. This repertoire shows fewer than 50,000 distinct CDR3 sequences, around 22% found once; its top ten account for less than 30%. This specimen consisted of PBMCs, obtained before or after stereotactic body radiation therapy (not recorded which). All receptors derive from a donor of 50 years or more with non-small cell lung cancer. CDR3s include the opening cysteine and the closing phenylalanine or tryptophan. D genes are given only for firm matches. The listing skips clone size in some rows; elsewhere it reads once, few, many or a size class.

DNA,CDR3,V,D,J,size
TGTGCCACCAGCGGAAGCGCTTATAGCGGGAGGGCCGGGCGGGTCCTGGGCACAGATACGCAGTATTTT,CATSGSAYSGRAGRVLGTDTQYF,TRBV24-1,TRBD2,TRBJ2-3,-
TGTGCCAGCAGCGATACTAGCGGGAGCGGAGATACGCAGTATTTT,CASSDTSGSGDTQYF,TRBV9,TRBD2,TRBJ2-3,medium-sized
TGTGCCAGCAGCCCATTAGGGGTGGTTCGGGGCGGGGAGCTGTTTTTT,CASSPLGVVRGGELFF,TRBV7-3,-,TRBJ2-2,many
TGTGCCAGCAGCGTGACAGGGGACCCAAGGAAGTCCCAGCATTTT,CASSVTGDPRKSQHF,TRBV9,TRBD1,TRBJ1-5,-
TGTGCCAGCAGCTTAATGAGTACGGGGATCGGGGAGCTGTTTTTT,CASSLMSTGIGELFF,TRBV7-9,-,TRBJ2-2,many
TGCGCCAGCAGCACAGGGACTGGCACAGATACGCAGTATTTT,CASSTGTGTDTQYF,TRBV5-1,-,TRBJ2-3,many
TGTGCCTGGATGAAGAAAGGGGGCTCCTACGAGCAGTACTTC,CAWMKKGGSYEQYF,TRBV30,-,TRBJ2-7,many
TGCAGTGCAGGGGAAGGGACTGAAGCTTTCTTT,CSAGEGTEAFF,TRBV20-1,-,TRBJ1-1,many
TGTGCTAGCAGCTTAGGGGCAGAAGAGACCCAGTACTTC,CASSLGAEETQYF,TRBV7-7,-,TRBJ2-5,many
TGTGCCAGCATCCAGGGAGCCGGGGAGCTGTTTTTT,CASIQGAGELFF,TRBV2,-,TRBJ2-2,many
TGTGCCAGAAGAAAGACTAGCGGGGTTGGAAATGAGCAGTTCTTC,CARRKTSGVGNEQFF,TRBV27,TRBD2,TRBJ2-1,-
TGTGCCAGCAGGGAGGGGGCTCAAGAGACCCAGTACTTC,CASREGAQETQYF,TRBV28,-,TRBJ2-5,many
TGTGCCAGCAGCCAGAGGGCCGACGCTCGTGAGCAGTTCTTC,CASSQRADAREQFF,TRBV9,-,TRBJ2-1,many
TGCAGTGCTCAAGGACAGGGTGTTAACAACGAGCAGTACTTC,CSAQGQGVNNEQYF,TRBV20-1,TRBD1,TRBJ2-7,once
TGTGCTCAACAGGGGTACGAGCAATCAGGCCAGCATTTT,CAQQGYEQSGQHF,TRBV7-9,TRBD1,TRBJ1-5,-
TGTGCCAGCAGTTACGGACAGGGGACGAAAGCTTTCTTT,CASSYGQGTKAFF,TRBV6-4,TRBD1,TRBJ1-1,many
TGTGCCAGCTCACCGGGCCGAGCTCCCGGGGAGCTGTTTTTT,CASSPGRAPGELFF,TRBV18,-,TRBJ2-2,many
TGTGCCAGCAGTGAGAGGGGGCTTACTGAAGCTTTCTTT,CASSERGLTEAFF,TRBV2,TRBD1,TRBJ1-1,many
TGTGCCAGCAGTTCCGGGGGCGTCATTGGCTACACCTTC,CASSSGGVIGYTF,TRBV28,-,TRBJ1-2,many
TGTGCCAGCGTCCCCTCTCCGGGAGGCGCCTACGAGCAGTACTTC,CASVPSPGGAYEQYF,TRBV28,TRBD2,TRBJ2-7,many
TGTGCCAGCAGTCTACCGGGACTAGCATACGGCACCGGGGAGCTGTTTTTT,CASSLPGLAYGTGELFF,TRBV6-1,TRBD2,TRBJ2-2,many
TGCAGCGTTCAGACAAGCGATAATTCACCCCTCCACTTT,CSVQTSDNSPLHF,TRBV29-1,-,TRBJ1-6,many
TGCAGCGCCAGGGGTTTTAGCTCCTACAATGAGCAGTTCTTC,CSARGFSSYNEQFF,TRBV29-1,-,TRBJ2-1,many
TGTGCCAGCACCGCCAGGACTAGCGGGACGCAGTATTTT,CASTARTSGTQYF,TRBV12-3/TRBV12-4,TRBD2,TRBJ2-3,many
TGTGCCGCCCTAGCAGGGAACACCGGGGAGCTGTTTTTT,CAALAGNTGELFF,TRBV28,-,TRBJ2-2,many
TGTGCCATCAGTGAGTTGGGGACTAGCGGTAACAATGAGCAGTTCTTC,CAISELGTSGNNEQFF,TRBV10-3,TRBD2,TRBJ2-1,many
TGTGCCAGCAGTTTATATCCCCCAATTTCAAGCAATCAGCCCCAGCATTTT,CASSLYPPISSNQPQHF,TRBV27,-,TRBJ1-5,many
TGTGCCAGCAGCTTAGATATTACAGGGGCTCAGCCCCAGCATTTT,CASSLDITGAQPQHF,TRBV11-2,TRBD1,TRBJ1-5,many
TGCGCCAGCAGCTTGGCCCTTGAGGACCCAGAAACAGATACGCAGTATTTT,CASSLALEDPETDTQYF,TRBV5-1,-,TRBJ2-3,-
TGCGCCAGCAGCACCGGACAGGGGATGGAGGGCACTGAAGCTTTCTTT,CASSTGQGMEGTEAFF,TRBV5-1,TRBD1,TRBJ1-1,many
TGTGCCAGCAGCTTACAAAGCGGGAGTACAGAGACCCAGTACTTC,CASSLQSGSTETQYF,TRBV7-3,TRBD2,TRBJ2-5,many